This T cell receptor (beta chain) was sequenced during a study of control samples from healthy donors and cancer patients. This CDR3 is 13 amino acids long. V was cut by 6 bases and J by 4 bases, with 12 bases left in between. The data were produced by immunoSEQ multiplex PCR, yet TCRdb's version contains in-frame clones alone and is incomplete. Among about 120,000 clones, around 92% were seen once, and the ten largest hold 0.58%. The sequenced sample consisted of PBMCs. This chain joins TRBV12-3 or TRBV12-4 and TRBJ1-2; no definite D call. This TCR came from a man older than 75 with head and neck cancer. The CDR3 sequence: CASRQRASYGYTF. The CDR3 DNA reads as TGTGCCAGCAGGCAACGGGCTAGCTATGGCTACACCTTC.